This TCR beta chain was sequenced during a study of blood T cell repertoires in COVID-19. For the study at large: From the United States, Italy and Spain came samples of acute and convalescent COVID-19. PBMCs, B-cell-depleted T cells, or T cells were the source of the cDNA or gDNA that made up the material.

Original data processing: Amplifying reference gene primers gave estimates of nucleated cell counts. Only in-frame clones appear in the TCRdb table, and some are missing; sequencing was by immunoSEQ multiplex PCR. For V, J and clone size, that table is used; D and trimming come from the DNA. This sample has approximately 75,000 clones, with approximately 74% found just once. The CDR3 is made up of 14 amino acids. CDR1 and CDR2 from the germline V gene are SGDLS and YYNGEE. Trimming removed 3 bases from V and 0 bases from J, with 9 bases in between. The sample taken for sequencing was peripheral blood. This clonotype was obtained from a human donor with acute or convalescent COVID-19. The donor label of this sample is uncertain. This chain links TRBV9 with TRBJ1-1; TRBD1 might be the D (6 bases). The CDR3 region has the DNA TGTGCCAGCAGCGCACAGGGACTGAACACTGAAGCTTTCTTT. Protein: CASSAQGLNTEAFF.